The entry below gives a single TCR beta chain sequence along with its context. Its antigen is still unknown. Exclusion of patients followed from uncontrolled infection, other autoimmune disease, pregnancy or lactation. This record comes from a study of T cells in Graves' hyperthyroidism and ophthalmopathy. Study-level findings and limits: Prediction of ophthalmopathy progression came a median roughly 7.1 months pre-onset.

From germline, CDR1 is MGHRA and CDR2 YSYEKL. The CDR3 has 15 residues. Trimming pared 6 bases from V and 2 bases from J, leaving 11 bases between. The CDR3 regions of TCR beta were amplified from RNA transcripts. In the first-round RT-PCR of the TCR CDR3, the HTBI primer set was used. TCRdb independently ran MiXCR on the multiplex PCR reads; one entry per CDR3 protein. The table shows approximately 700,000 distinct CDR3 sequences, with 45% occurring only once. This chain connects TRBV4-1 to TRBJ1-6; no clear D gene. Sequences were obtained from peripheral blood or thyroid tissue (not recorded which). The clonotype originates from an adult man with Graves' disease, either hyperthyroidism or ophthalmopathy (not recorded which). The CDR3 DNA reads TGCGCCAGCAGAAAGGAGGCGACCTATAATTCACCCCTCCACTTT. This translates into CASRKEATYNSPLHF.